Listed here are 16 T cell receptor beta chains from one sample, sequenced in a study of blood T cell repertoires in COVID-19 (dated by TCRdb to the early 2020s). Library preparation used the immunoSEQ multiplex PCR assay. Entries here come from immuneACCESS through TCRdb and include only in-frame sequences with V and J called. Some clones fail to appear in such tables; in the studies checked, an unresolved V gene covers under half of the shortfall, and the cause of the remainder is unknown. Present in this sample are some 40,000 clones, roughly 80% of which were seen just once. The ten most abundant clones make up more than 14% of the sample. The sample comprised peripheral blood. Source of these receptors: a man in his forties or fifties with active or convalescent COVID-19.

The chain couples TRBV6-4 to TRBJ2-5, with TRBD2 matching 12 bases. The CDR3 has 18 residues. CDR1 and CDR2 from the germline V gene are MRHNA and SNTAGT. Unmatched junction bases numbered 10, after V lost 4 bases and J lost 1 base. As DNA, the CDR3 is TGTGCCAGCAGTGCCGGGACTAGCGGGCCGCCTCCCCAAGAGACCCAGTACTTC. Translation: CASSAGTSGPPPQETQYF.

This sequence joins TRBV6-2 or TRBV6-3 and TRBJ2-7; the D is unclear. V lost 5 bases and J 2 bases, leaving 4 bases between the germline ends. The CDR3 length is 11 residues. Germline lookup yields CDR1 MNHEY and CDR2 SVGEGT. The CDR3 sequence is CASSHTYEQYF. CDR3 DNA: TGTGCCAGCAGTCACACCTACGAGCAGTACTTC.

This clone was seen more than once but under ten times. CDR3 DNA sequence: TGTGCCAGCAGTGAGACAGGTGTCTATGGCTACACCTTC. It translates to CASSETGVYGYTF. This sequence joins TRBV2 and TRBJ1-2, with D maybe TRBD1 (6 bases). CDR3 length: 13 residues. V was clipped by 3 bases and J by 4 bases, with 9 bases between them. Germline V CDR1 and CDR2: SNHLY, FYNNEI.

The CDR3 reads CAPEGHYPGDTQYF. DNA of the CDR3: TGTGCCCCCGAAGGTCACTATCCGGGAGATACGCAGTATTTT. J is TRBJ2-3 and V is TRBV6-5, with D uncertain. Trimming left V 11 bases short and J 5 bases short, with 20 bases between. CDR3 size: 14 residues. CDR1 MNHEY and CDR2 SVGAGI come from the germline V gene.

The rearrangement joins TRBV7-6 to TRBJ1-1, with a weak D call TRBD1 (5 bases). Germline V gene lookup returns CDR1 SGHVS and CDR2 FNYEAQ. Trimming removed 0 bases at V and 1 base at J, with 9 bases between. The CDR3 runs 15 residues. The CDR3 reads CASSLAPTENTEAFF. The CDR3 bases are TGTGCCAGCAGCTTAGCGCCGACAGAGAACACTGAAGCTTTCTTT.

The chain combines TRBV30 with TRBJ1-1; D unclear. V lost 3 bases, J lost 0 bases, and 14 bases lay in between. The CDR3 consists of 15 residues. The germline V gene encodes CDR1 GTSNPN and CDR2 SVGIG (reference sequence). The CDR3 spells CAWSTSRRLNTEAFF. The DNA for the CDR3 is TGTGCCTGGAGCACTTCTCGCCGATTGAACACTGAAGCTTTCTTT. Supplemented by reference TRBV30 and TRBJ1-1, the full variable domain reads SQTIHQWPATLVQPVGSPLSLECTVEGTSNPNLYWYRQAAGRGLQLLFYSVGIGQISSEVPQNLSASRPQDRQFILSSKKLLLSDSGFYLCAWSTSRRLNTEAFFGQGTRLTVV.

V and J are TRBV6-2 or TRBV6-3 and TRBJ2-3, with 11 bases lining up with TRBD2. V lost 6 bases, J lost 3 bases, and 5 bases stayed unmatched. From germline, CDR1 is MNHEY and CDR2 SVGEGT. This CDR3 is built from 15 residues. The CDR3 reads CASSLAGGGTDTQYF. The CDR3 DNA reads TGTGCCAGCAGCCTAGCGGGGGGCGGGACAGATACGCAGTATTTT.

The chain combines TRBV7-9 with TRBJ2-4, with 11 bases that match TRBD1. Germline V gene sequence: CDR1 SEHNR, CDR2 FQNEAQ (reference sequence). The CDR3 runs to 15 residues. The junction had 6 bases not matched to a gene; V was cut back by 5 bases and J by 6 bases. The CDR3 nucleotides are TGTGCCAGCAGCGGGGGACAGGGGGTTCGAAACATTCAGTACTTC. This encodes CASSGGQGVRNIQYF.

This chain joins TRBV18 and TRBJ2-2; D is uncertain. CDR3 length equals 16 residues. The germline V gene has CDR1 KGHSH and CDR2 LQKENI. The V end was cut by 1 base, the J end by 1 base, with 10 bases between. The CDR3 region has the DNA TGTGCCAGCTCACCACTCGGCGCAGGGAACACCGGGGAGCTGTTTTTT. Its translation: CASSPLGAGNTGELFF.

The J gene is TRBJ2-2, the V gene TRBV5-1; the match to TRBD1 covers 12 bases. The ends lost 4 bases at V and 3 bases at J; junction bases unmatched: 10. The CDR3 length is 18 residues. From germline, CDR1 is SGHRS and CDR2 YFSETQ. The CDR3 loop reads CASSPTGQGARDTGELFF. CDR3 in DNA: TGCGCCAGCAGCCCCACGGGACAGGGGGCGCGGGACACCGGGGAGCTGTTTTTT.

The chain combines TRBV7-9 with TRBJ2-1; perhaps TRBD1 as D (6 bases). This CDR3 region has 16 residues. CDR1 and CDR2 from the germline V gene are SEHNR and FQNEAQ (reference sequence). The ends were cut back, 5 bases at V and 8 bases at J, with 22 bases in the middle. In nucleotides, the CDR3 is TGTGCCAGCAGCCCAGCGGCAGGGGCGTTGGGCTATGAGCAGTTCTTC. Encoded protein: CASSPAAGALGYEQFF.

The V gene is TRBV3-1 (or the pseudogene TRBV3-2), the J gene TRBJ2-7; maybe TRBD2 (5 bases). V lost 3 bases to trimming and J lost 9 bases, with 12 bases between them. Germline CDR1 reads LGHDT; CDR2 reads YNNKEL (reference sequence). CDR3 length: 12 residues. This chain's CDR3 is CASSQGSSGQYF. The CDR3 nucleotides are TGTGCCAGCAGCCAGGGGTCCAGCGGGCAGTACTTC.

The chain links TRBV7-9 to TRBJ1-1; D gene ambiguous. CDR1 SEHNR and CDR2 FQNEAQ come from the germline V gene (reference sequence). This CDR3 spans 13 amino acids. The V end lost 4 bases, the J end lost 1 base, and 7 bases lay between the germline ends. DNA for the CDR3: TGTGCCAGCAGCTCCCGAGCGAACACTGAAGCTTTCTTT. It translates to CASSSRANTEAFF.

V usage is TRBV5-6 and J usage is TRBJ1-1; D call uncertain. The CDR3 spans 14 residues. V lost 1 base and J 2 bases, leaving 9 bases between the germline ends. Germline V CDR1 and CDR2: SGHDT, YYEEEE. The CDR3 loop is CASSLNRGNTEAFF. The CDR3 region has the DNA TGTGCCAGCAGCTTGAATAGAGGCAACACTGAAGCTTTCTTT.

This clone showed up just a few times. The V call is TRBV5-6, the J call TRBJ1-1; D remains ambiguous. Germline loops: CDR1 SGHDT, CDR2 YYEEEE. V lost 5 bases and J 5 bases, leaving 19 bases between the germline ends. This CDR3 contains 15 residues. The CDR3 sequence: CASSPVGMGGTEAFF. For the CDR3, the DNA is TGTGCCAGCAGTCCAGTGGGGATGGGAGGGACTGAAGCTTTCTTT.

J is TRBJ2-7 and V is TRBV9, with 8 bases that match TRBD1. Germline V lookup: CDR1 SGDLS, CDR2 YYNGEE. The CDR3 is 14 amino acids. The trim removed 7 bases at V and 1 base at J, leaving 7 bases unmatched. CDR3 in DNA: TGTGCCAGCCAGACAGGGGAGAATTCCTACGAGCAGTACTTC. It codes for CASQTGENSYEQYF.